The TCR beta chain under discussion was sequenced for a study of CD8 T cells in ankylosing spondylitis. This clonotype was recorded many times. Its target is not known. Quantitative 5'-RACE was performed with molecular barcodes, and it yielded the TCR beta libraries. TCRdb ran MiXCR on the 5' RACE reads and lists one entry per CDR3 protein. The sample lists roughly 180,000 distinct CDR3 sequences, roughly 10% seen once, with 25% to 30% in the top ten. Trimming at V came to 4 bases and at J to 4 bases, leaving 6 bases not matched to a gene. Germline-derived CDR1 and CDR2 are SGHRS and YFSETQ. This CDR3 is built from 14 residues. Findings and caveats of the study: Disease-associated clones were reportedly significantly overrepresented in matched ankylosing spondylitis synovial fluid. Among TCR beta sequences, a motif of eight highly homologous variants appeared characteristic of ankylosing spondylitis blood.

The specimen sequenced was blood, either unsorted or a sorted T cell fraction (not recorded which). The chain joins TRBV5-1 to TRBJ2-3; 7 bases align to TRBD1. The sequence was obtained from a male donor with ankylosing spondylitis or in good health (not recorded which). Here the CDR3 DNA reads TGCGCCAGCAGCCCCGACAGGGTGGCAGATACGCAGTATTTT. Translated: CASSPDRVADTQYF.